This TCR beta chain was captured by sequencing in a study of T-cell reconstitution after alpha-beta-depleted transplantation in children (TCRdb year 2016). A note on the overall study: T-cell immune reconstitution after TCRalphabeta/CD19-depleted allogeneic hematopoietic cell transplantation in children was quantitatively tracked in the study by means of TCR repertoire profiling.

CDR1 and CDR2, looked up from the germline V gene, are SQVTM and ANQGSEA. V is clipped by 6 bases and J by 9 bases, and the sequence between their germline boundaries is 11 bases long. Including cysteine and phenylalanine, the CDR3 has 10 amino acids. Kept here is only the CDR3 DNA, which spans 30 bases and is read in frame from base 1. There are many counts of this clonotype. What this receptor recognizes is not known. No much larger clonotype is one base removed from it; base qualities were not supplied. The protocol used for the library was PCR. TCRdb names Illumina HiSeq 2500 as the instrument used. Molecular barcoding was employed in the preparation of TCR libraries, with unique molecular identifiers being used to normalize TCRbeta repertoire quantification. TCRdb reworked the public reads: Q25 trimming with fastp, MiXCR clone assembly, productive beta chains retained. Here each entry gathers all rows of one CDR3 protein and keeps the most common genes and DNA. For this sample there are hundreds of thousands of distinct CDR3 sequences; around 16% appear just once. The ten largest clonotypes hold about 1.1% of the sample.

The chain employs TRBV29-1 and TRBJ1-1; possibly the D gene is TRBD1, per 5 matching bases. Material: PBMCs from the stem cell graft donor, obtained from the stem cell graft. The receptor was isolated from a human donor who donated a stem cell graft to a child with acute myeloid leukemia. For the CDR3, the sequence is CSVDSGKAFF. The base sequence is TGCAGCGTCGACAGCGGGAAAGCTTTCTTT.